This passage covers 27 T cell receptor beta chains from one sample sequenced in a study of T cell clonotyping in hematopoietic cell transplantation (TCRdb year 2021). The protocol used for the library was the immunoSEQ multiplex PCR assay. TCRdb obtained this table from immuneACCESS and retained in-frame rearrangements with V and J assigned. These tables miss some clones; where compared with another copy, unresolved V genes account for less than half of the shortfall, and the remainder is unexplained. The sample table lists about 10,000 clones, 80% to 90% of them with a count of one. The leading ten clones occupy around 14% of the sample. The time point label, read with the paper, signifies: recipient sample about 28 days before transplant, after cytoreduction. This sample comprised peripheral blood mononuclear cells, obtained before stem cell transplant. The receptors originated from a woman aged 50 to 60 with chronic myeloid leukemia. Some clones in this sample may be carry-over from other donors' samples.

This clone was observed a handful of times. V usage is TRBV2 and J usage is TRBJ1-1; D is undetermined. The CDR3 sequence is 13 residues long. With 3 bases removed from V and 1 base from J, the gap between germline ends came to 6 bases. In germline, CDR1 is SNHLY, CDR2 FYNNEI. CDR3 loop: CASSDSENTEAFF. CDR3 nucleotides: TGTGCCAGCAGTGATTCAGAGAACACTGAAGCTTTCTTT. The variable domain in full, with the rest retrieved from reference TRBV2 and TRBJ1-1, is EPEVTQTPSHQVTQMGQEVILRCVPISNHLYFYWYRQILGQKVEFLVSFYNNEISEKSEIFDDQFSVERPDGSNFTLKIRSTKLEDSAMYFCASSDSENTEAFFGQGTRLTVV.

The chain recombines TRBV28 with TRBJ1-4; D is undetermined. The CDR3 sequence is 15 residues long. Germline V gene sequence: CDR1 MDHEN, CDR2 SYDVKM. Trimming removed 5 bases at V and 2 bases at J, with 12 bases between. The CDR3 spells CASSPFMGTNEKLFF. The CDR3, as DNA: TGTGCCAGCAGTCCGTTCATGGGGACTAATGAAAAACTGTTTTTT.

This clone was observed a handful of times. CDR3 nucleotide sequence: TGTGCCAGCAGCTCCGGACTAGCGGGATCCTACGAGCAGTACTTC. Its translation: CASSSGLAGSYEQYF. V and J are TRBV9 and TRBJ2-7; 12 positions match TRBD2. The V segment lost 4 bases and the J segment 1 base; nucleotides outside the gene matches: 3. The V gene's germline CDR1 is SGDLS and CDR2 YYNGEE. The CDR3 is made up of 15 amino acids. Together with reference TRBV9 and TRBJ2-7, the CDR3 gives the full variable domain: DSGVTQTPKHLITATGQRVTLRCSPRSGDLSVYWYQQSLDQGLQFLIQYYNGEERAKGNILERFSAQQFPDLHSELNLSSLELGDSALYFCASSSGLAGSYEQYFGPGTRLTVT.

This chain uses TRBV27 with TRBJ2-3; 8 bases align to TRBD1. Germline CDR1 MNHEY, CDR2 SMNVEV (reference sequence). V trimming: 5 bases; J trimming: 10 bases; junction bases outside the gene matches: 2. The CDR3 has 11 amino acids. CDR3 nucleotides: TGTGCCAGCAGTACGGACAGGGCGCAGTATTTT. This gives the protein CASSTDRAQYF.

The chain couples TRBV7-2 to TRBJ1-2; D gene uncertain. Germline V CDR1 and CDR2: SGHTA, FQGNSA. The germline V and J ends were trimmed by 1 base and 3 bases, with 9 bases remaining between them. The CDR3 totals 14 residues. In nucleotides, the CDR3 is TGTGCCAGCAGCTTAGTTCGTCAGGACTATGGCTACACCTTC. Translating it yields CASSLVRQDYGYTF.

V usage is TRBV5-6 and J usage is TRBJ1-3; D is unclear. CDR3 length: 15 amino acids. Per germline, CDR1 SGHDT and CDR2 YYEEEE. Trimming left V 3 bases short and J 0 bases short, with 10 bases between. CDR3 DNA sequence: TGTGCCAGCAGCTCTTATACAGCCTCTGGAAACACCATATATTTT. Its protein is CASSSYTASGNTIYF. The full variable domain, its missing parts supplied by reference TRBV5-6 and TRBJ1-3, is DAGVTQSPTHLIKTRGQQVTLRCSPKSGHDTVSWYQQALGQGPQFIFQYYEEEERQRGNFPDRFSGHQFPNYSSELNVNALLLGDSALYLCASSSYTASGNTIYFGEGSWLTVV.

This clone was counted only a few times. The V call is TRBV19, the J call TRBJ2-7; 8 nucleotides align to TRBD1. The CDR3 is 15 residues long. J was trimmed by 5 bases and V by 5 bases; bases with no gene match: 11. CDR1 is LNHDA and CDR2 is SQIVND in the germline V gene (reference sequence). CDR3 residues: CASSHPQGAIHEQYF. The CDR3 region has the DNA TGTGCCAGTAGTCATCCTCAGGGGGCGATCCACGAGCAGTACTTC.

The J gene is TRBJ2-7, the V gene TRBV27; unclear D gene. The CDR3 spans 14 residues. Trimming left V 3 bases short and J 2 bases short, with 11 bases between. The germline gives CDR1 MNHEY, CDR2 SMNVEV (reference sequence). The DNA of the CDR3 is TGTGCCAGCAGTTTGTCGGGTATCCCCTACGAGCAGTACTTC. Residues: CASSLSGIPYEQYF.

This chain connects TRBV7-8 to TRBJ2-7, with D unclear. V was clipped by 1 base and J by 3 bases, with 10 bases between them. The CDR3 runs 14 residues. Per germline, CDR1 SGHVS and CDR2 FQNEAQ. CDR3 bases: TGTGCCAGCAGCTTAGGGCTAGATATCTACGAGCAGTACTTC. This codes for CASSLGLDIYEQYF. Using reference TRBV7-8 and TRBJ2-7 for the parts outside the CDR3, the full variable domain is GAGVSQSPRYKVAKRGQDVALRCDPISGHVSLFWYQQALGQGPEFLTYFQNEAQLDKSGLPSDRFFAERPEGSVSTLKIQRTQQEDSAVYLCASSLGLDIYEQYFGPGTRLTVT.

The V gene is TRBV10-3, the J gene TRBJ2-2, with TRBD2 matching over 12 bases. Trimming at V came to 6 bases and at J to 0 bases, leaving 2 bases not matched to a gene. This CDR3 has 16 residues. CDR1 and CDR2 from the germline V gene are ENHRY and SYGVKD. CDR3 loop: CAISGLAGTNTGELFF. The CDR3 nucleotides are TGTGCCATCAGCGGACTAGCGGGGACGAACACCGGGGAGCTGTTTTTT.

The chain joins TRBV10-3 to TRBJ1-2; D gene unclear. The CDR3 totals 13 residues. From germline, CDR1 is ENHRY and CDR2 SYGVKD. The V end was cut by 6 bases, the J end by 2 bases, with 10 bases between. The CDR3 region has the DNA TGTGCCATCAGGGTGGACGGAAACTATGGCTACACCTTC. This gives the protein CAIRVDGNYGYTF.

This chain connects TRBV28 to TRBJ1-5; D perhaps matches TRBD1 (6 bases). This CDR3 has 14 residues. CDR1 and CDR2 from the germline V gene are MDHEN and SYDVKM. V was trimmed by 3 bases and J by 1 base, leaving 7 bases between them. This CDR3 reads CASSFGQSNQPQHF. As DNA, the CDR3 is TGTGCCAGCAGTTTTGGACAGAGCAATCAGCCCCAGCATTTT.

The chain joins TRBV7-3 to TRBJ2-2, with 10 bases aligning to TRBD2. Germline V gene lookup returns CDR1 SGHTA and CDR2 FQGTGA. This CDR3 spans 14 amino acids. The trim removed 6 bases at V and 6 bases at J, leaving 4 bases unmatched. The CDR3 region is CASREREGSGELFF. DNA for the CDR3: TGTGCCAGCAGAGAGCGGGAGGGCTCCGGGGAGCTGTTTTTT.

The chain carries TRBV4-2 and TRBJ2-4; D is undetermined. The CDR3 extends over 15 amino acids. Germline-derived CDR1 and CDR2 are LGHNA and YNFKEQ. Trimming removed 4 bases from V and 4 bases from J, with 14 bases in between. CDR3: CASSPSPVAKNIQYF. The DNA of the CDR3 is TGTGCCAGCAGCCCCAGCCCGGTGGCAAAAAACATTCAGTACTTC.

This chain connects TRBV30 to TRBJ2-6; D remains ambiguous. This CDR3 comprises 17 residues. Germline-derived CDR1 and CDR2 are GTSNPN and SVGIG (reference sequence). V was pared by 0 bases and J by 0 bases, with 12 bases between. The CDR3 DNA sequence: TGTGCCTGGAGTGTGGGCCCCGAGGTCTCTGGGGCCAACGTCCTGACTTTC. As protein: CAWSVGPEVSGANVLTF.

The CDR3 DNA sequence: TGCGCCAGCAGCCAAGATAGCGCCGGGACTCCCTACGAGCAGTACTTC. It is translated as CASSQDSAGTPYEQYF. The V call is TRBV4-3, the J call TRBJ2-7; D possibly corresponds to TRBD2 (6 bases). Per the germline V gene, CDR1 is LGHNA and CDR2 is YSLEER. The CDR3 spans 16 residues. V was pared by 0 bases and J by 2 bases, with 14 bases between.

This clone has just a few counts. Other DNA sequences in this sample translate to the same CDR3. This sequence joins TRBV7-8 and TRBJ1-2, with D perhaps matching TRBD1 (5 bases). In germline, CDR1 is SGHVS, CDR2 FQNEAQ. The CDR3 is 12 residues long. Trimming left V 1 base short and J 8 bases short, with 8 bases between. The CDR3 coding sequence is TGTGCCAGCAGCTTAGTTGGGGACGGCTACACCTTC. It is translated as CASSLVGDGYTF. The whole variable domain, filled in from reference TRBV7-8 and TRBJ1-2, reads GAGVSQSPRYKVAKRGQDVALRCDPISGHVSLFWYQQALGQGPEFLTYFQNEAQLDKSGLPSDRFFAERPEGSVSTLKIQRTQQEDSAVYLCASSLVGDGYTFGSGTRLTVV.

J is TRBJ2-3 and V is TRBV27; D is uncertain. Per germline, CDR1 MNHEY and CDR2 SMNVEV (reference sequence). The CDR3 is made up of 13 amino acids. Trimming left V 1 base short and J 0 bases short, with 2 bases between. The chain's CDR3 is CASSLLSTDTQYF. The CDR3 DNA reads TGTGCCAGCAGTTTATTGAGCACAGATACGCAGTATTTT.

The chain combines TRBV30 with TRBJ2-2; D is undetermined. The CDR3 runs 13 residues. Trimming took 4 bases from V and 6 from J, leaving 12 bases between them. In germline, CDR1 is GTSNPN, CDR2 SVGIG (reference sequence). In nucleotides, the CDR3 is TGTGCCTGGACCCAGACGTGGTCCGGGGAGCTGTTTTTT. This codes for CAWTQTWSGELFF.

V usage is TRBV11-2 and J usage is TRBJ1-1; 8 bases line up with TRBD1. The V and J ends lost 5 bases and 0 bases, in that order; junction bases with no gene match: 11. This CDR3 is built from 17 residues. Germline CDR1 SGHAT, CDR2 FQNNGV. The CDR3 DNA sequence: TGTGCCAGCAGCCGAACCGGGACAGGATTGCTGAACACTGAAGCTTTCTTT. It specifies CASSRTGTGLLNTEAFF.

This chain links TRBV20-1 with TRBJ1-2, with D hard to call. Trimming took off 2 bases at V and 13 bases at J, with 14 bases between the two ends. The CDR3 is made up of 11 amino acids. Germline CDR1 reads DFQATT; CDR2 reads SNEGSKA (reference sequence). This chain's CDR3 is CSARLTEQSTF. The CDR3 coding sequence is TGCAGTGCTAGACTTACAGAGCAATCCACCTTC.

The rearrangement uses TRBV4-1 and TRBJ2-1; 7 nucleotides line up with TRBD1. Germline V gene sequence: CDR1 MGHRA, CDR2 YSYEKL. This CDR3 region has 16 residues. Trimming cost V 1 base and J 5 bases; bases outside gene matches: 8. Here the CDR3 DNA reads TGCGCCAGCAGCCAAGGCCCGGGACAGCGAAACAATGAGCAGTTCTTC. Protein: CASSQGPGQRNNEQFF.

The CDR3 protein is CASSFGRGIEQYF. The CDR3 coding sequence is TGTGCCAGCAGTTTTGGCAGGGGGATTGAGCAGTATTTT. V usage is TRBV28 and J usage is TRBJ2-3, with TRBD1 matching over 7 bases. The CDR3 has 13 residues. Germline lookup yields CDR1 MDHEN and CDR2 SYDVKM. V was clipped by 3 bases and J by 11 bases; unmatched bases: 8.

CDR3 region: CASSLEAGVWNIQYF. CDR3 DNA: TGTGCCAGCAGCTTGGAGGCAGGGGTTTGGAACATTCAGTACTTC. The genes are TRBV5-8 and TRBJ2-4; weak D call: TRBD1 (6 bases). This CDR3 comprises 15 residues. Trimming removed 0 bases at V and 7 bases at J, with 14 bases between. Germline V lookup: CDR1 SGHTS, CDR2 YDEGEE. The full variable domain, in which reference TRBV5-8 and TRBJ2-4 provide the parts outside the CDR3, is EAGVTQSPTHLIKTRGQQATLRCSPISGHTSVYWYQQALGLGLQFLLWYDEGEERNRGNFPPRFSGRQFPNYSSELNVNALELEDSALYLCASSLEAGVWNIQYFGAGTRLSVL.

The chain couples TRBV7-9 to TRBJ2-7; 15 positions agree with TRBD2. CDR1 and CDR2 (germline): SEHNR, FQNEAQ (reference sequence). The V and J ends lost 4 bases and 4 bases, in that order; junction bases with no gene match: 2. The CDR3 sequence is 15 residues long. CDR3 DNA: TGTGCCAGCAGCTCAGGACTAGCGGGAGGGTACGAGCAGTACTTC. This gives the protein CASSSGLAGGYEQYF.

The CDR3, as DNA: TGTGCCAGCAGAGCCGACCGATTGACCTACGAGCAGTACTTC. It translates to CASRADRLTYEQYF. The chain joins TRBV6-1 to TRBJ2-7, with no clear D. This CDR3 has 14 residues. Deletions cut 6 bases from V and 2 bases from J, with 14 bases between. Germline V gives CDR1 MNHNS, CDR2 SASEGT.

The chain joins TRBV6-5 to TRBJ1-1; D call uncertain. Trimming removed 7 bases from V and 0 bases from J, with 9 bases in between. This CDR3 is 13 amino acids long. Germline lookup yields CDR1 MNHEY and CDR2 SVGAGI. The CDR3 DNA reads as TGTGCCAGCATCGGCAGTATGAACACTGAAGCTTTCTTT. It codes for CASIGSMNTEAFF.